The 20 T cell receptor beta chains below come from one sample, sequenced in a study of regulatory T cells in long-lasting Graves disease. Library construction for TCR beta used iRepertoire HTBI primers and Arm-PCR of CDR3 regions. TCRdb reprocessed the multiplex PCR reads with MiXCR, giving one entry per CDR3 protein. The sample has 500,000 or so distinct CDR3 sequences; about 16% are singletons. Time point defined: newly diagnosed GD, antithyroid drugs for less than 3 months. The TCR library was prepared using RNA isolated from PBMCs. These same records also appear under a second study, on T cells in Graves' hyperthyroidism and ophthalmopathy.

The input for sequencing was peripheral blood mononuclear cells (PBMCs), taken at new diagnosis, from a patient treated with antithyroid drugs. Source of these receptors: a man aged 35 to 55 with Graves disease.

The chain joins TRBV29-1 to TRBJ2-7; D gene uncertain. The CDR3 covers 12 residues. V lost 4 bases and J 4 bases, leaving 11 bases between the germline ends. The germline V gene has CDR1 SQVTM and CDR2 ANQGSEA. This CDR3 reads CSVGSGSYEQYF. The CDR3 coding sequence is TGCAGCGTTGGGTCTGGTTCGTACGAGCAGTACTTC.

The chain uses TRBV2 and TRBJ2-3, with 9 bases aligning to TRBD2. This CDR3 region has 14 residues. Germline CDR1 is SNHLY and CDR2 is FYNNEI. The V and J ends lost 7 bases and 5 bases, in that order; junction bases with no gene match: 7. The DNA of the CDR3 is TGTGCCAGCAATGGGGCGGGAGGGAGAGATACGCAGTATTTT. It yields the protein CASNGAGGRDTQYF. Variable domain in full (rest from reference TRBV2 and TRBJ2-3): EPEVTQTPSHQVTQMGQEVILRCVPISNHLYFYWYRQILGQKVEFLVSFYNNEISEKSEIFDDQFSVERPDGSNFTLKIRSTKLEDSAMYFCASNGAGGRDTQYFGPGTRLTVL.

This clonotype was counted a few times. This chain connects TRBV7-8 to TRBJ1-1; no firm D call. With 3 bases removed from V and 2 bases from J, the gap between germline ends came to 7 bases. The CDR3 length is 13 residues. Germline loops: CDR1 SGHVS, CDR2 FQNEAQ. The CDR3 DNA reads TGTGCCAGCAGCTTCCATGGTAACACTGAAGCTTTCTTT. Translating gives CASSFHGNTEAFF. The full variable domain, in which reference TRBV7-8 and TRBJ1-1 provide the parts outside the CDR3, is GAGVSQSPRYKVAKRGQDVALRCDPISGHVSLFWYQQALGQGPEFLTYFQNEAQLDKSGLPSDRFFAERPEGSVSTLKIQRTQQEDSAVYLCASSFHGNTEAFFGQGTRLTVV.

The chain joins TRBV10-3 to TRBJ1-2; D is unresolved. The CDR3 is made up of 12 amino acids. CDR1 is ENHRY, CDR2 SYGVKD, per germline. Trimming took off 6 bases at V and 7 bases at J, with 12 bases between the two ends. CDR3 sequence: CAIRSSVGGYTF. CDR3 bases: TGTGCCATCAGAAGCAGCGTGGGTGGCTACACCTTC.

CDR3 amino acids: CASSLYVGTEIRPLYPYEQYF. CDR3 bases: TGTGCCAGCAGCTTGTATGTTGGGACCGAGATTCGACCTTTGTACCCGTACGAGCAGTACTTC. The rearrangement uses TRBV7-2 and TRBJ2-7; D is possibly TRBD1 or TRBD2 (5 bases each). Germline CDR1 and CDR2: SGHTA and FQGNSA. This CDR3 has 21 amino acids. The V and J ends lost 3 bases and 4 bases respectively, with 34 bases between them.

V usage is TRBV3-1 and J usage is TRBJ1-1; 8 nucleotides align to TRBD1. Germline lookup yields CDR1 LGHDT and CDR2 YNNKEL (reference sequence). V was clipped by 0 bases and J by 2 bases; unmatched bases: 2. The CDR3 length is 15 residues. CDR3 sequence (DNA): TGTGCCAGCAGCCAAGATGGACAGGGTAACACTGAAGCTTTCTTT. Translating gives CASSQDGQGNTEAFF.

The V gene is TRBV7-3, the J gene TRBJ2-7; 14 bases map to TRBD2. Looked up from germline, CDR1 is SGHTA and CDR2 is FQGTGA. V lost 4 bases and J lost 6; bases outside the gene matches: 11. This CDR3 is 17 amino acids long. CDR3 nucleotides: TGTGCCAGCAGCTCGGGACTAGCGGGAGTAAAAAGTGGCGAGCAGTACTTC. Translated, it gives CASSSGLAGVKSGEQYF.

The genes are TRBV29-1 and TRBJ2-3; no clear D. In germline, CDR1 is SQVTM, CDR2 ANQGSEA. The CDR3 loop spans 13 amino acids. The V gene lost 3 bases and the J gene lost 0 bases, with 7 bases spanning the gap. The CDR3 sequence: CSVDVESTDTQYF. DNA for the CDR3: TGCAGCGTTGATGTGGAGAGCACAGATACGCAGTATTTT.

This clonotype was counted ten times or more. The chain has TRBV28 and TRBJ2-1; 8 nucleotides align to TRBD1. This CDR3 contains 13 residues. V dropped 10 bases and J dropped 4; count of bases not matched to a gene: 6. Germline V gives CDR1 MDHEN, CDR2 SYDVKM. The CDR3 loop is CATDRGLYNEQFF. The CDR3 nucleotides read TGTGCCACTGACAGGGGCCTATACAATGAGCAGTTCTTC.

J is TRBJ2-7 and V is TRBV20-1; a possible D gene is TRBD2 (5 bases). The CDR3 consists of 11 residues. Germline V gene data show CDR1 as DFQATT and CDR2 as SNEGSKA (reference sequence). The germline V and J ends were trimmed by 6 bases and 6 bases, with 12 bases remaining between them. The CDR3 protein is CSAAGQTEQYF. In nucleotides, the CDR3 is TGCAGTGCCGCGGGCCAGACCGAGCAGTACTTC.

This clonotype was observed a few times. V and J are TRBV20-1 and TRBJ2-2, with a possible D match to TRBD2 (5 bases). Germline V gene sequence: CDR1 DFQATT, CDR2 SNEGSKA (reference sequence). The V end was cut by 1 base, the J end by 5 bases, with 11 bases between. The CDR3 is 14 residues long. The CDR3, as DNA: TGCAGTGCTAGAGGGCGGGTGAGAACCGGGGAGCTGTTTTTT. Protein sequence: CSARGRVRTGELFF.

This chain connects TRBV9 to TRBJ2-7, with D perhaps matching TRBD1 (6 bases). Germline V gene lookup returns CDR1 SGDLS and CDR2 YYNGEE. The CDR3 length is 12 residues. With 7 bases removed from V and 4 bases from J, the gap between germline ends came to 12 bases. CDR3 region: CASGGRDYEQYF. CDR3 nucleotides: TGTGCCAGCGGGGGCAGGGATTACGAGCAGTACTTC.

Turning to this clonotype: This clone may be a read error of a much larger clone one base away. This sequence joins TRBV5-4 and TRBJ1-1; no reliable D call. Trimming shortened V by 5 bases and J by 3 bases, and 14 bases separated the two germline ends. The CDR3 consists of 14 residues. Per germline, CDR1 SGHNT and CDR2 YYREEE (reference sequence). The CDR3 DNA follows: TGTGCCAGCAGACCCGAGTATGGTTACACTGAAGCTTTCTTT. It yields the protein CASRPEYGYTEAFF.

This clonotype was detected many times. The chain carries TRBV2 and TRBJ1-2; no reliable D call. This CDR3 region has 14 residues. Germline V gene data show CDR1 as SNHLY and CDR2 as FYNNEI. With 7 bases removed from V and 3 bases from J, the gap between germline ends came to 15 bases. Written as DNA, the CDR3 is TGTGCCAGCAATGGAGGTCCGGCCCACTATGGCTACACCTTC. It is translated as CASNGGPAHYGYTF. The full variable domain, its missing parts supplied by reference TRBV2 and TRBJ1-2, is EPEVTQTPSHQVTQMGQEVILRCVPISNHLYFYWYRQILGQKVEFLVSFYNNEISEKSEIFDDQFSVERPDGSNFTLKIRSTKLEDSAMYFCASNGGPAHYGYTFGSGTRLTVV.

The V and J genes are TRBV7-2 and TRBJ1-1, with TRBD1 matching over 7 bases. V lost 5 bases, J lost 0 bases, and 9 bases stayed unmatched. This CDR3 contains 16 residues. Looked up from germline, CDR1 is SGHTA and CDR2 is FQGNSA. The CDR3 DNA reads TGTGCCAGCAGCCGACAGGGACGGACGGTGAACACTGAAGCTTTCTTT. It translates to CASSRQGRTVNTEAFF.

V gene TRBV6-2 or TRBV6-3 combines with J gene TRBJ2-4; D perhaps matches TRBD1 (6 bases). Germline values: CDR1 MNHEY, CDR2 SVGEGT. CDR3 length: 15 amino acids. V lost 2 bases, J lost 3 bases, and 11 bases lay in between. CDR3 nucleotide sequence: TGTGCCAGCAGTTACGAGACAGGTGGCAAAAACATTCAGTACTTC. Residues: CASSYETGGKNIQYF.

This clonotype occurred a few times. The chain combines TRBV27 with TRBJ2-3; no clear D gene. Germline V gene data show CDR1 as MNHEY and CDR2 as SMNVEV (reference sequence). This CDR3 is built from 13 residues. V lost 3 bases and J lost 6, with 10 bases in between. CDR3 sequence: CASSFGVGDTQYF. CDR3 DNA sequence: TGTGCCAGCAGTTTCGGTGTCGGTGATACGCAGTATTTT.

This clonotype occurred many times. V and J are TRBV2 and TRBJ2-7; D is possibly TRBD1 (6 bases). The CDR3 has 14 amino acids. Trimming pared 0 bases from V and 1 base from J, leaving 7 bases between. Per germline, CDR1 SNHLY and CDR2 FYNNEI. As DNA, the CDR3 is TGTGCCAGCAGTGAAGCGACAGGATCCTACGAGCAGTACTTC. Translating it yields CASSEATGSYEQYF.

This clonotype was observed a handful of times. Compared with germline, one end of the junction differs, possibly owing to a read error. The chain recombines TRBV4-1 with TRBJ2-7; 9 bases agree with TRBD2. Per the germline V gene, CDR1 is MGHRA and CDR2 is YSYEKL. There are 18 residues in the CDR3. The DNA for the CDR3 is TGCGCCAGCAGCCAAGATCGGGGAGCGGGAGGACTCTCCCACGAGCAGTACTTC. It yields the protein CASSQDRGAGGLSHEQYF.

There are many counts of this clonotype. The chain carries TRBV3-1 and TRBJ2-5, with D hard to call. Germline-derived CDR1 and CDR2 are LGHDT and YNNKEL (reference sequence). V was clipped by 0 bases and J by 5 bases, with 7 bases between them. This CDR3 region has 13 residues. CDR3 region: CASSQEGGETQYF. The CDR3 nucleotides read TGTGCCAGCAGCCAAGAAGGTGGGGAGACCCAGTACTTC.